This T cell receptor (beta chain) was obtained from a study of shared clonotypes between healthy human individuals. Study overall: Two women and a few men aged 18 to 49 served as donors. General study points: With few donors, the genetic and exposure-history diversity represented was limited.

This CDR3 has 14 residues. The V gene end was trimmed by 8 bases and the J gene end by 3 bases; junction bases not matched to a gene: 8. Germline V gives CDR1 MNHEY, CDR2 SMNVEV (reference sequence). Clones were sequenced by immunoSEQ multiplex PCR, and TCRdb holds only the in-frame ones, with some missing. The data hold roughly 500,000 clones, with 65% to 85% observed a single time. On this clone: Its specificity is unknown.

This sequence originates from a woman aged 40-49 years in good health. Some clones in this sample may be carry-over from other donors' samples. Material: PBMCs. This chain links TRBV27 with TRBJ2-3; TRBD2 matches at 7 bases. CDR3 in amino acids: CASPLRELTDTQYF. CDR3 bases: TGTGCCAGCCCTCTGCGGGAGTTGACAGATACGCAGTATTTT.